This paragraph covers one T cell receptor (beta chain) sequence. This specimen comes from a study of blood T cell repertoires in COVID-19. Study as a whole: The analysed material was cDNA or gDNA that came from T cells, B-cell-depleted T cells, or PBMCs.

V gave up 4 bases and J gave up 5 bases; unmatched junction bases: 3. The CDR3 is 13 residues long. Germline V gene sequence: CDR1 SNHLY, CDR2 FYNNEI. Per the original methods: Amplification from reference gene primers served as the basis for estimated nucleated cell counts. TCRdb keeps only in-frame clones here, not all; method: immunoSEQ multiplex PCR. That table gives V, J and clone size, and the DNA gave D and trimming. The sample has around 100,000 clones; around 90% are singletons. Sequenced: peripheral blood. This rearrangement joins TRBV2 to TRBJ2-5; 8 bases agree with TRBD1. The sequence came from a human donor in a cohort sampled during active COVID-19. The CDR3 sequence: CASSVGDRETQYF. CDR3 coding DNA: TGTGCCAGCAGTGTCGGGGACAGGGAGACCCAGTACTTC.